This T cell receptor beta chain was sequenced during a study of T cells in localized non-small cell lung cancer. Per the germline V gene, CDR1 is SNHLY and CDR2 is FYNNEI. The CDR3 is made up of 15 amino acids. The V and J ends lost 2 bases and 4 bases respectively, with 12 bases between them. The table came from immunoSEQ multiplex PCR; TCRdb's copy has only in-frame clones and leaves some out. The sample lists about 28,000 clones; roughly 90% were seen once. Details on this clone: Its antigen is not known.

Study results and caveats: In the blood, greater T cell density corresponded to longer overall survival.

This chain joins TRBV2 and TRBJ2-1; maybe TRBD2 (6 bases). This receptor was identified in a woman aged 40-69 years with stage III lung adenocarcinoma. The sequences come from peripheral blood mononuclear cells, collected before any cancer treatment. The DNA of the CDR3 is TGTGCCAGCAGTGAACAAGCGGGTTCTTACAATGAGCAGTTCTTC. Translated: CASSEQAGSYNEQFF.